The sequence of this T cell receptor (beta chain) was determined in a study of OX40 agonist ivuxolimab in advanced cancers. Study conclusions and caveats: Individuals who were partial responders at 0.1-3.0 mg/kg had clonal expansion that ranked among the lowest. Undetermined was the antigen specificity of the expanded peripheral T cells. At 0.1 to 3.0 mg/kg, CD4+ and CD8+ blood T cells expanded clonally by week 6.

TCRdb keeps only in-frame clones here, not all; method: immunoSEQ multiplex PCR. The sample includes 65,000 to 95,000 clones, 80% to 90% of them seen just once. CDR1 and CDR2 from the germline V gene are SEHNR and FQNEAQ (reference sequence). Trimming took 7 bases from V and 8 from J, leaving 20 bases between them. The length of the CDR3 is 14 residues. Points on this clone: The antigen is unknown.

The V gene is TRBV7-9, the J gene TRBJ1-2, with a possible D match to TRBD1 (5 bases). The sample in question was CD4+ or CD8+ T cells sorted from blood, obtained in a trial of the OX40 agonist ivuxolimab. The TCR sequence derives from an adult with an advanced solid tumor such as melanoma, head and neck, liver or kidney cancer. The CDR3 sequence: CASTLFMGGEGYTF. CDR3 DNA: TGTGCCAGCACCCTATTTATGGGAGGGGAAGGCTACACCTTC.